The 23 T cell receptor beta chains below all came from one sample that was sequenced in a study of OX40 agonist ivuxolimab in advanced cancers. The repertoire was sequenced with immunoSEQ multiplex PCR; TCRdb's copy has only in-frame clones and lacks some. The sample shows roughly 70,000 clones, 80% to 90% of them seen only once. Specimen: CD4+ or CD8+ T cells sorted from blood, collected in a trial of the OX40 agonist ivuxolimab. These receptors were taken from an adult with an advanced solid tumor such as melanoma, head and neck, liver or kidney cancer.

V and J are TRBV11-2 and TRBJ1-2; 7 bases align to TRBD1. The CDR3 is 12 amino acids. Germline CDR1 SGHAT, CDR2 FQNNGV. V dropped 5 bases and J dropped 4; count of bases not matched to a gene: 1. The CDR3 reads CASSRTGYGYTF. CDR3 nucleotides: TGTGCCAGCAGCCGGACAGGCTATGGCTACACCTTC.

The chain uses TRBV10-3 and TRBJ1-2; possibly TRBD1 for D (5 bases). The CDR3 loop spans 13 amino acids. The V end was cut by 6 bases, the J end by 10 bases, with 18 bases between. Germline CDR1 ENHRY, CDR2 SYGVKD. The CDR3 sequence is CAIRQQETGFYTF. The CDR3 region has the DNA TGTGCCATCAGACAACAGGAAACCGGGTTCTACACCTTC.

This chain joins TRBV19 and TRBJ2-6, with TRBD1 matching over 9 bases. The CDR3 has 18 amino acids. J lost 2 bases, V lost 7 bases, and 12 bases had no gene match. Germline V gene data show CDR1 as LNHDA and CDR2 as SQIVND (reference sequence). Written as DNA, the CDR3 is TGTGCCAGTATCCCGGAGGGACAGGGATTAGCTGGGGCCAACGTCCTGACTTTC. Translation gives CASIPEGQGLAGANVLTF.

The J gene is TRBJ2-1, the V gene TRBV25-1; 8 nucleotides agree with TRBD2. Germline trimming cut 8 bases from V and 8 bases from J; bases unmatched to any gene: 14. Germline CDR1 reads MGHDK; CDR2 reads SYGVNS. The CDR3 runs 15 residues. DNA of the CDR3: TGTGCCAGCGGACACCTGAGCGGGAGTAACTATGAGCAGTTCTTC. This codes for CASGHLSGSNYEQFF.

The chain is built from TRBV19 and TRBJ2-2; the D is unclear. This CDR3 comprises 17 residues. The V end was cut by 9 bases, the J end by 0 bases, with 20 bases between. From germline, CDR1 is LNHDA and CDR2 SQIVND (reference sequence). The CDR3 DNA follows: TGTGCCAGCGACTTTGGCTCCGGGTGGACGAACACCGGGGAGCTGTTTTTT. It yields the protein CASDFGSGWTNTGELFF.

The chain combines TRBV6-5 with TRBJ2-5; D is possibly TRBD1 (5 bases). The germline V gene encodes CDR1 MNHEY and CDR2 SVGAGI. CDR3 length equals 13 residues. Trimming removed 7 bases at V and 5 bases at J, with 14 bases between. The CDR3 spells CASTTSAGETQYF. The CDR3, as DNA: TGTGCCAGCACTACCTCGGCAGGGGAGACCCAGTACTTC.

The chain's CDR3 is CASSEGGGQETQYF. CDR3 sequence (DNA): TGTGCCAGCAGCGAGGGTGGCGGCCAAGAGACCCAGTACTTC. The rearrangement uses TRBV5-4 and TRBJ2-5; D is perhaps TRBD2 (5 bases). The V gene lost 4 bases and the J gene lost 1 base, with 11 bases spanning the gap. Germline-derived CDR1 and CDR2 are SGHNT and YYREEE (reference sequence). This CDR3 is 14 amino acids long.

The chain has TRBV29-1 and TRBJ2-2; either TRBD1 or TRBD2 may fit D (5 bases each). The CDR3 loop spans 12 amino acids. V was shortened by 6 bases and J by 2 bases, with 7 bases between the two germline ends. From germline, CDR1 is SQVTM and CDR2 ANQGSEA. The CDR3 DNA is TGCAGCGTCGGGACCAACACCGGGGAGCTGTTTTTT. Amino acid sequence: CSVGTNTGELFF.

This chain joins TRBV19 and TRBJ2-2; 7 bases match TRBD1. The CDR3 runs 15 residues. Germline CDR1 reads LNHDA; CDR2 reads SQIVND (reference sequence). The V segment lost 4 bases and the J segment 6 bases; nucleotides outside the gene matches: 8. The CDR3 nucleotides are TGTGCCAGTAGTAGGGGGACAGCTTTTTCCGGGGAGCTGTTTTTT. Translating gives CASSRGTAFSGELFF.

The chain joins TRBV6-6 to TRBJ1-1; the D gene is possibly TRBD1 (5 bases). Trimming stripped 2 bases from V and 4 bases from J, with 17 bases between. Germline CDR1 and CDR2: MNHNY and SVGAGI (reference sequence). This CDR3 has 16 amino acids. Here the CDR3 reads CASSYRAGRGATEAFF. The CDR3 DNA is TGTGCCAGCAGTTACAGGGCAGGGAGAGGGGCCACTGAAGCTTTCTTT.

This clone was picked up one time. The chain employs TRBV19 and TRBJ2-7; TRBD1 or TRBD2 may be the D gene (5 bases each). The CDR3 runs to 11 residues. Per the germline V gene, CDR1 is LNHDA and CDR2 is SQIVND (reference sequence). Trimming removed 6 bases at V and 4 bases at J, with 7 bases between. The CDR3 coding sequence is TGTGCCAGTAGGGGGGAGTACGAGCAGTACTTC. This translates into CASRGEYEQYF.

The chain's CDR3 is CASSQEGIARSNEQFF. The DNA of the CDR3 is TGCGCCAGCAGCCAAGAAGGAATAGCAAGGAGCAATGAGCAGTTCTTC. The chain employs TRBV4-3 and TRBJ2-1; D is ambiguous. The CDR3 runs to 16 residues. Germline CDR1 LGHNA, CDR2 YSLEER. Trimming shortened V by 0 bases and J by 6 bases, and 15 bases separated the two germline ends.

This chain uses TRBV18 with TRBJ2-7, with a possible D match to TRBD1 (5 bases). The CDR3 has 12 amino acids. CDR1 and CDR2 (germline): KGHSH, LQKENI. V was trimmed by 3 bases and J by 6 bases, leaving 9 bases between them. This CDR3 reads CASSPGRAEQYF. The CDR3 DNA reads TGTGCCAGCTCACCTGGCAGGGCCGAGCAGTACTTC.

The rearrangement uses TRBV19 and TRBJ2-7; D perhaps matches TRBD2 (6 bases). The ends were cut back, 3 bases at V and 4 bases at J, with 22 bases in the middle. The CDR3 covers 17 residues. Germline V gene lookup returns CDR1 LNHDA and CDR2 SQIVND (reference sequence). CDR3 DNA sequence: TGTGCCAGTAGTATCGGCTCTACTAGGACTATCTATTACGAGCAGTACTTC. It is translated as CASSIGSTRTIYYEQYF. The variable domain in full, with the rest retrieved from reference TRBV19 and TRBJ2-7, is DGGITQSPKYLFRKEGQNVTLSCEQNLNHDAMYWYRQDPGQGLRLIYYSQIVNDFQKGDIAEGYSVSREKKESFPLTVTSAQKNPTAFYLCASSIGSTRTIYYEQYFGPGTRLTVT.

The chain uses TRBV7-9 and TRBJ1-1; D remains unclear. Germline V gene sequence: CDR1 SEHNR, CDR2 FQNEAQ (reference sequence). V shed 1 base and J shed 1 base, with 10 bases lying between them. The CDR3 is made up of 15 amino acids. The CDR3 DNA reads as TGTGCCAGCAGCTTAGAGGACTTCCGGAACACTGAAGCTTTCTTT. Translation gives CASSLEDFRNTEAFF.

The CDR3 spells CAGSSGTPYEQYF. In DNA form, the CDR3 reads TGTGCCGGATCTAGCGGGACCCCCTACGAGCAGTACTTC. The chain combines TRBV7-7 with TRBJ2-7; TRBD2 agrees at 9 bases. The length of the CDR3 is 13 residues. Germline V gene sequence: CDR1 SSHAT, CDR2 FNYEAQ (reference sequence). V shed 11 bases and J 2 bases; nucleotides not matched to a gene: 7.

The CDR3 coding sequence is TGTGCCAGTAGAAACCCGCAGGGGATAGGTCAGCCCCAGCATTTT. This codes for CASRNPQGIGQPQHF. The chain couples TRBV19 to TRBJ1-5; D perhaps matches TRBD1 (6 bases). This CDR3 is 15 amino acids long. The germline gives CDR1 LNHDA, CDR2 SQIVND (reference sequence). Trimming removed 6 bases from V and 6 bases from J, with 18 bases in between.

This clone was picked up one time. The V gene is TRBV28, the J gene TRBJ2-7, with D perhaps TRBD2 (6 bases). There are 14 residues in the CDR3. CDR1 and CDR2 from the germline V gene are MDHEN and SYDVKM. The V end lost 7 bases, the J end lost 0 bases, and 13 bases lay between the germline ends. The CDR3 spells CASNPPGSSYEQYF. In DNA form, the CDR3 reads TGTGCCAGCAATCCCCCCGGGAGCTCCTACGAGCAGTACTTC.

The DNA for the CDR3 is TGTGCCTGTGACCTTACTGGGGCCAACGTCCTGACTTTC. Its translation: CACDLTGANVLTF. The chain uses TRBV19 and TRBJ2-6; D is undetermined. The CDR3 loop spans 13 amino acids. V lost 11 bases and J 2 bases, leaving 10 bases between the germline ends. The germline V gene has CDR1 LNHDA and CDR2 SQIVND (reference sequence).

The gene calls are TRBV28 and TRBJ2-3; 8 bases are a match to TRBD2. V shed 4 bases and J 2 bases; nucleotides not matched to a gene: 8. This CDR3 contains 16 residues. Germline V CDR1 and CDR2: MDHEN, SYDVKM. This chain's CDR3 is CASSSQREWYTDTQYF. CDR3 nucleotide sequence: TGTGCCAGCAGTTCCCAGCGGGAGTGGTACACAGATACGCAGTATTTT.

This clone was observed once. The V gene is TRBV5-5, the J gene TRBJ1-4; no definite D call. The ends were cut back, 3 bases at V and 6 bases at J, with 15 bases in the middle. This CDR3 comprises 15 residues. CDR1 is SGHKS, CDR2 YYEKEE, per germline (reference sequence). The CDR3 DNA reads TGTGCCAGCAGCTCGTTGGAGGGCAGAGATGAAAAACTGTTTTTT. Protein: CASSSLEGRDEKLFF.

The chain combines TRBV6-5 with TRBJ2-7; D gene unclear. With 0 bases removed from V and 2 bases from J, the gap between germline ends came to 11 bases. The CDR3 sequence is 15 residues long. The V gene's germline CDR1 is MNHEY and CDR2 SVGAGI. This CDR3 is CASSYSPHGTYEQYF. The CDR3 DNA follows: TGTGCCAGCAGTTACTCCCCTCACGGAACCTACGAGCAGTACTTC.

The chain recombines TRBV7-8 with TRBJ2-2, with D hard to call. CDR1 is SGHVS, CDR2 FQNEAQ, per germline. The ends were cut back, 5 bases at V and 0 bases at J, with 13 bases in the middle. This CDR3 has 16 residues. For the CDR3, the DNA is TGTGCCAGCAGCCCGCATCTAGACGCGAACACCGGGGAGCTGTTTTTT. This encodes CASSPHLDANTGELFF.